Shown below are 30 T cell receptor beta chains from a single sample sequenced in a study of blood T cell repertoires in COVID-19. The table came from immunoSEQ multiplex PCR; TCRdb's copy has only in-frame clones and leaves some out. The sample gives approximately 170,000 clones, under 90% of which show up once; approximately 10% is in the top ten. Sample: peripheral blood. The receptors here all came from a woman older than 75 with active or convalescent COVID-19.

This chain connects TRBV28 to TRBJ2-7; possible D gene TRBD1, 6 bases. The CDR3 consists of 15 residues. The V and J ends lost 2 bases and 5 bases respectively, with 16 bases between them. Germline V gives CDR1 MDHEN, CDR2 SYDVKM. The CDR3 DNA reads TGTGCCAGCAGTTTAGGCACAATACAGGGCAACGAGCAGTACTTC. This sequence encodes CASSLGTIQGNEQYF.

The chain employs TRBV2 and TRBJ2-2; D call uncertain. This CDR3 has 14 residues. V was pared by 2 bases and J by 4 bases, with 8 bases between. From germline, CDR1 is SNHLY and CDR2 FYNNEI. CDR3 sequence (DNA): TGTGCCAGCAGTGAACTTCTAACCACCGGGGAGCTGTTTTTT. The encoded protein is CASSELLTTGELFF.

The chain couples TRBV7-8 to TRBJ2-7, with 7 bases lining up with TRBD1. V dropped 5 bases and J dropped 7; count of bases not matched to a gene: 11. CDR1 is SGHVS and CDR2 is FQNEAQ in the germline V gene. The CDR3 extends over 14 amino acids. As DNA, the CDR3 is TGTGCCAGCAGCCCACCTACAGGGGCTTGGGAGCAGTACTTC. Protein: CASSPPTGAWEQYF. The full variable domain, completed using reference TRBV7-8 and TRBJ2-7, is GAGVSQSPRYKVAKRGQDVALRCDPISGHVSLFWYQQALGQGPEFLTYFQNEAQLDKSGLPSDRFFAERPEGSVSTLKIQRTQQEDSAVYLCASSPPTGAWEQYFGPGTRLTVT.

This chain joins TRBV13 and TRBJ2-1; the D is unclear. Trimming took off 3 bases at V and 4 bases at J, with 10 bases between the two ends. This CDR3 spans 14 amino acids. Germline V gene sequence: CDR1 PRHDT, CDR2 FYEKMQ (reference sequence). The CDR3 loop is CASSFYRNYNEQFF. The CDR3 DNA reads as TGTGCCAGCAGCTTCTATAGAAATTACAATGAGCAGTTCTTC.

This clone was found many times. The rearrangement joins TRBV7-6 to TRBJ2-5; 10 positions agree with TRBD2. There are 15 residues in the CDR3. V shed 5 bases, J shed 4 bases, and the junction held 7 bases outside the gene matches. Germline V gene data show CDR1 as SGHVS and CDR2 as FNYEAQ. This CDR3 is CASSRRLAGVETQYF. CDR3 bases: TGTGCCAGCAGCCGGAGGCTAGCGGGAGTAGAGACCCAGTACTTC.

V usage is TRBV2 and J usage is TRBJ1-1, with D perhaps TRBD1 (5 bases). Trimming pared 3 bases from V and 4 bases from J, leaving 9 bases between. Germline CDR1 reads SNHLY; CDR2 reads FYNNEI. The CDR3 is 13 amino acids. CDR3 loop: CASSEGEGTEAFF. The CDR3 DNA reads as TGTGCCAGCAGTGAGGGGGAGGGCACTGAAGCTTTCTTT.

This clone has a single count. The chain is built from TRBV25-1 and TRBJ2-1; 8 positions match TRBD2. Germline CDR1 MGHDK, CDR2 SYGVNS. V was pared by 3 bases and J by 6 bases, with 4 bases of the junction left unmatched. This CDR3 is built from 14 residues. This CDR3 is CASSESGGGNEQFF. The CDR3 DNA reads TGTGCCAGCAGTGAGAGCGGGGGAGGCAATGAGCAGTTCTTC.

This clone was picked up a small number of times. The V call is TRBV7-2, the J call TRBJ2-5, with TRBD2 matching over 12 bases. The junction had 7 bases not matched to a gene; V was cut back by 3 bases and J by 5 bases. This CDR3 is 16 amino acids long. The germline V gene encodes CDR1 SGHTA and CDR2 FQGNSA. CDR3 region: CASSFFLAGGRETQYF. In DNA form, the CDR3 reads TGTGCCAGCAGCTTTTTTCTAGCGGGAGGGAGGGAGACCCAGTACTTC.

This rearrangement joins TRBV7-9 to TRBJ1-6, with D hard to call. The CDR3 length is 16 residues. Trimming pared 7 bases from V and 1 base from J, leaving 14 bases between. From germline, CDR1 is SEHNR and CDR2 FQNEAQ (reference sequence). The CDR3 reads CASKGPGESYNSPLHF. CDR3 bases: TGTGCCAGCAAAGGGCCCGGGGAGTCCTATAATTCACCCCTCCACTTT.

This chain connects TRBV10-2 to TRBJ1-4; weak D call: TRBD1 (5 bases). V was trimmed by 8 bases and J by 7 bases, leaving 14 bases between them. Germline CDR1 WSHSY, CDR2 SAAADI. The CDR3 is 13 amino acids. This CDR3 reads CASRGSGGEKLFF. Here the CDR3 DNA reads TGCGCCAGCCGTGGGAGCGGGGGTGAAAAACTGTTTTTT.

The CDR3 nucleotides are TGCGCCAGCAGCTCACTACAGGGAGACACCGGGGAGCTGTTTTTT. It yields the protein CASSSLQGDTGELFF. This sequence joins TRBV5-1 and TRBJ2-2; the D gene is possibly TRBD1 (6 bases). Per germline, CDR1 SGHRS and CDR2 YFSETQ. V was cut by 3 bases and J by 3 bases, with 12 bases left in between. The CDR3 is 15 amino acids.

This clone occurred a few times. The chain recombines TRBV6-2 or TRBV6-3 with TRBJ2-1; D perhaps matches TRBD2 (5 bases). The CDR3 is 14 residues long. Trimming took 6 bases from V and 7 from J, leaving 16 bases between them. The germline V gene has CDR1 MNHEY and CDR2 SVGEGT. The CDR3 region is CASSILTSLNEQFF. DNA of the CDR3: TGTGCCAGCAGCATACTAACTAGTCTTAATGAGCAGTTCTTC.

This clone has a single count. The chain joins TRBV18 to TRBJ1-5; TRBD1 matches 7 bases. The CDR3 is 18 residues long. The ends lost 5 bases at V and 4 bases at J; junction bases unmatched: 17. CDR1 KGHSH and CDR2 LQKENI come from the germline V gene. CDR3 sequence (DNA): TGTGCCAGCTCATCAATTAGAACAGGGGACTCAAATAATCAGCCCCAGCATTTT. Protein: CASSSIRTGDSNNQPQHF.

In regard to this clone: Other DNA sequences from this sample encode an identical CDR3 as well. The J gene is TRBJ2-2, the V gene TRBV28; unclear D gene. In germline, CDR1 is MDHEN, CDR2 SYDVKM. The CDR3 has 11 amino acids. Trimming took off 4 bases at V and 8 bases at J, with 5 bases between the two ends. The CDR3 loop is CASSSPGELFF. As DNA, the CDR3 is TGTGCCAGCAGTTCCCCTGGGGAGCTGTTTTTT. The full variable domain, its missing parts supplied by reference TRBV28 and TRBJ2-2, is DVKVTQSSRYLVKRTGEKVFLECVQDMDHENMFWYRQDPGLGLRLIYFSYDVKMKEKGDIPEGYSVSREKKERFSLILESASTNQTSMYLCASSSPGELFFGEGSRLTVL.

The chain has TRBV4-1 and TRBJ2-1, with D maybe TRBD2 (5 bases). Trimming pared 5 bases from V and 4 bases from J, leaving 21 bases between. This CDR3 comprises 17 residues. Germline CDR1 MGHRA, CDR2 YSYEKL. For the CDR3, the DNA is TGCGCCAGCAGCAAGAGATTCGCGGGCCGAATATACAATGAGCAGTTCTTC. Its translation: CASSKRFAGRIYNEQFF.

This chain joins TRBV5-1 and TRBJ1-6; maybe TRBD1 (5 bases). The V end lost 4 bases, the J end lost 5 bases, and 13 bases lay between the germline ends. This CDR3 has 15 residues. Germline V gene sequence: CDR1 SGHRS, CDR2 YFSETQ. CDR3 loop: CASSRDGGDNSPLHF. The CDR3 DNA follows: TGCGCCAGCAGCCGCGACGGGGGAGATAATTCACCCCTCCACTTT. Together with reference TRBV5-1 and TRBJ1-6, the CDR3 gives the full variable domain: KAGVTQTPRYLIKTRGQQVTLSCSPISGHRSVSWYQQTPGQGLQFLFEYFSETQRNKGNFPGRFSGRQFSNSRSEMNVSTLELGDSALYLCASSRDGGDNSPLHFGNGTRLTVT.

V and J are TRBV14 and TRBJ1-1, with D possibly being TRBD1 (5 bases). V shed 3 bases and J shed 1 base, with 6 bases lying between them. Germline V gene lookup returns CDR1 SGHDN and CDR2 FVKESK. This CDR3 is built from 13 residues. The CDR3, as DNA: TGTGCCAGCAGCCAGCAGGGGAACACTGAAGCTTTCTTT. It specifies CASSQQGNTEAFF.

This clone was recorded only once. The chain is built from TRBV30 and TRBJ1-2; D is unresolved. The V gene lost 7 bases and the J gene lost 2 bases, with 20 bases spanning the gap. This CDR3 region has 15 residues. Germline CDR1 is GTSNPN and CDR2 is SVGIG (reference sequence). The DNA for the CDR3 is TGTGCCTCCTCCCGCGGGAGGAAGGGAAACTATGGCTACACCTTC. It encodes CASSRGRKGNYGYTF.

This clone showed up just once. This chain uses TRBV11-3 with TRBJ2-5; 8 bases line up with TRBD2. The CDR3 extends over 16 amino acids. Germline CDR1 reads SGHNT; CDR2 reads YENEEA. V was pared by 1 base and J by 2 bases, with 6 bases of the junction left unmatched. CDR3 sequence: CASSLGASGGQETQYF. The DNA of the CDR3 is TGTGCCAGCAGCTTAGGGGCCTCGGGGGGGCAAGAGACCCAGTACTTC. The variable domain in full, completed from reference TRBV11-3 and TRBJ2-5, reads EAGVVQSPRYKIIEKKQPVAFWCNPISGHNTLYWYLQNLGQGPELLIRYENEEAVDDSQLPKDRFSAERLKGVDSTLKIQPAELGDSAVYLCASSLGASGGQETQYFGPGTRLLVL.

This clone was counted a single time. V gene TRBV18 combines with J gene TRBJ1-1; TRBD1 agrees at 7 bases. J gave up 1 base and V 5 bases, and 10 bases lay outside the gene matches. The CDR3 is 16 amino acids. Germline V gene sequence: CDR1 KGHSH, CDR2 LQKENI. The CDR3 loop is CASSSQSAGGNTEAFF. CDR3 DNA sequence: TGTGCCAGCTCATCTCAATCGGCAGGGGGGAACACTGAAGCTTTCTTT. Combining the CDR3 with reference TRBV18 and TRBJ1-1 gives the whole variable domain NAGVMQNPRHLVRRRGQEARLRCSPMKGHSHVYWYRQLPEEGLKFMVYLQKENIIDESGMPKERFSAEFPKEGPSILRIQQVVRGDSAAYFCASSSQSAGGNTEAFFGQGTRLTVV.

This clone came up a few times. The chain carries TRBV12-5 and TRBJ1-3; no reliable D call. In germline, CDR1 is LGHNT, CDR2 FRNRAP. This CDR3 region has 13 residues. The V gene lost 3 bases and the J gene lost 6 bases, with 9 bases spanning the gap. The CDR3 DNA follows: TGTGCTAGTGGTTTCCCCGGAGTAAACACCATATATTTT. This encodes CASGFPGVNTIYF.

The chain is built from TRBV4-2 and TRBJ2-7; 7 bases agree with TRBD2. Germline V gives CDR1 LGHNA, CDR2 YNFKEQ. This CDR3 is built from 17 residues. Losses at the gene ends were 2 bases for V and 2 bases for J; bases not matched to a gene: 12. CDR3 loop: CASSQMAGSGAPYEQYF. The DNA of the CDR3 is TGTGCCAGCAGCCAAATGGCAGGGAGCGGGGCCCCCTACGAGCAGTACTTC.

The chain uses TRBV5-1 and TRBJ1-3; TRBD1 is a possible D gene (5 bases). The CDR3 totals 13 residues. Germline V gene lookup returns CDR1 SGHRS and CDR2 YFSETQ. V lost 4 bases and J lost 8, with 13 bases in between. The CDR3 protein is CASSPGGVDTIYF. In DNA form, the CDR3 reads TGCGCCAGCAGCCCGGGAGGGGTTGACACCATATATTTT.

This clone occurred once. The genes are TRBV10-1 and TRBJ2-1; TRBD2 aligns across 11 bases. CDR1 WNHNN and CDR2 SYGVQD come from the germline V gene (reference sequence). The V and J ends lost 9 bases and 8 bases, in that order; junction bases with no gene match: 15. This CDR3 is built from 16 residues. This chain's CDR3 is CARKTGTSGTSDEQFF. In DNA, the CDR3 is TGCGCCAGGAAAACCGGGACTAGCGGAACTTCGGATGAGCAGTTCTTC.

This sequence joins TRBV5-4 and TRBJ2-2, with 7 nucleotides matching TRBD1. CDR3 length equals 15 residues. CDR1 is SGHNT and CDR2 is YYREEE in the germline V gene (reference sequence). V was pared by 5 bases and J by 3 bases, with 7 bases of the junction left unmatched. Here the CDR3 reads CASRNRQGDTGELFF. The DNA for the CDR3 is TGTGCCAGCAGGAACCGACAGGGCGACACCGGGGAGCTGTTTTTT.

CDR3 DNA sequence: TGTGCCAGCAAACGACAGGGGGCCGCCAAAAACACCATATATTTT. It codes for CASKRQGAAKNTIYF. The chain has TRBV6-5 and TRBJ1-3; TRBD1 matches at 10 bases. This CDR3 contains 15 residues. Looked up from germline, CDR1 is MNHEY and CDR2 is SVGAGI. The ends lost 7 bases at V and 6 bases at J; junction bases unmatched: 9.

This clone was counted once. Its ends do not fully match the called genes, so a read error is possible. The chain carries TRBV6-1 and TRBJ2-7; the D gene is possibly TRBD1 (5 bases). Germline CDR1 MNHNS, CDR2 SASEGT. The CDR3 extends over 14 amino acids. The CDR3 reads CASREDSPIMEQYF. In DNA form, the CDR3 reads TGTGCCAGCAGAGAAGACAGCCCAATCATGGAGCAGTACTTC.

This rearrangement joins TRBV5-1 to TRBJ1-1; D is perhaps TRBD1 (5 bases). Trimming stripped 0 bases from V and 10 bases from J, with 16 bases between. This CDR3 comprises 14 residues. Germline V gene sequence: CDR1 SGHRS, CDR2 YFSETQ. This CDR3 is CASSLDGGRTSAFF. The CDR3 DNA reads as TGCGCCAGCAGCTTGGACGGGGGACGAACATCAGCTTTCTTT. Drawing the rest from reference TRBV5-1 and TRBJ1-1, the complete variable domain is KAGVTQTPRYLIKTRGQQVTLSCSPISGHRSVSWYQQTPGQGLQFLFEYFSETQRNKGNFPGRFSGRQFSNSRSEMNVSTLELGDSALYLCASSLDGGRTSAFFGQGTRLTVV.

This clone was seen just once. Germline and junction disagree at one end, which may indicate a read error. The chain combines TRBV12-3 or TRBV12-4 with TRBJ1-1; TRBD1 matches at 8 bases. The CDR3 covers 12 residues. This CDR3 reads CASRLGQGRAFF. As DNA, the CDR3 is TGTGCCAGCAGGTTAGGACAGGGTCGGGCTTTCTTT.

The chain uses TRBV15 and TRBJ2-7; TRBD1 matches 7 bases. This CDR3 spans 15 amino acids. CDR1 and CDR2 (germline): LNHNV, YYDKDF (reference sequence). The V and J ends lost 0 bases and 3 bases, in that order; junction bases with no gene match: 5. The chain's CDR3 is CATSRDRQGFYEQYF. DNA for the CDR3: TGTGCCACCAGCAGAGATCGACAGGGATTCTACGAGCAGTACTTC. The full variable domain, in which reference TRBV15 and TRBJ2-7 provide the parts outside the CDR3, is DAMVIQNPRYQVTQFGKPVTLSCSQTLNHNVMYWYQQKSSQAPKLLFHYYDKDFNNEADTPDNFQSRRPNTSFCFLDIRSPGLGDTAMYLCATSRDRQGFYEQYFGPGTRLTVT.